This T cell receptor (beta chain) is drawn from a study of T cell repertoires in cytomegalovirus infection. At the level of the study: Indications of both CMV infection and matching HLA type were provided by public TCR beta signatures. The study's findings and limits: HLA-C-restricted, CMV-specific TCR beta clonotypes were dominant ex vivo. People with CMV and the relevant HLA were identified by cumulative public TCR beta family frequency.

Only a few counts were recorded for this clonotype. Its antigen is not known. MiXCR, applied by TCRdb to the reads, yields one record per CDR3 protein. The sample lists hundreds of thousands of distinct CDR3 sequences; approximately 25% were seen once. This receptor was identified in a human donor in good health (CMV status not recorded). Some clones in this sample may be carry-over from other donors' samples. Sequenced: CD8+ T cells from PBMCs.

CDR3 bases: TGTGCCAGCTCACCCAAGGGATTCCACACCGGGGAGCTGTTTTTT. Translation: CASSPKGFHTGELFF. The genes are TRBV18 and TRBJ2-2; no clear D gene. Germline lookup yields CDR1 KGHSH and CDR2 LQKENI. V lost 3 bases, J lost 3 bases, and 11 bases lay in between. This CDR3 spans 15 amino acids.